The sample holds a few counts of the clone carrying this T cell receptor beta chain. Its antigen is undetermined. This may arise from a read error, as a much more abundant clone is one base away. The data originate from a study of breast tumors, draining lymph nodes, adjacent tissues. Findings and limits, study-wide: The data were judged consistent with most tumor T cells coming from lymph node and expanding in tumor. Tumor TCR diversity was below lymph nodes but above nontumor tissue.

The lymph nodes were axillary draining lymph nodes from breast cancer patients. CDR1 and CDR2 (germline): DFQATT, SNEGSKA (reference sequence). There are 11 residues in the CDR3. TCRdb used MiXCR to reprocess the multiplex PCR reads, holding one entry per CDR3 protein. Here the sample spans about 170,000 distinct CDR3 sequences, roughly a third being singletons. The chain is built from TRBV20-1 and TRBJ2-1, with 7 bases that match TRBD1. Sequencing input: axillary lymph node tissue. The receptor was derived from a female donor with breast cancer. Some clones in this sample may be carry-over from other donors' samples. The CDR3 DNA sequence: TGCAGTGCGACCACAGGGGTTGAGCAGTCCTTC. Residues: CSATTGVEQSF.